The 15 T cell receptor beta chains reported below all come from one sample, sequenced in a study of shared clonotypes between healthy human individuals. Using immunoSEQ multiplex PCR, the repertoire was profiled, and TCRdb retains in-frame clones only, with some absent. Of 760,000 or so clones detected, roughly 96% appear once; the ten largest clones hold around 0.21%. Positive CCR7 selection of CD45RO-negative cells yielded the naive CD8 cells, and terminally differentiated effector memory CD45RA+ cells were excluded. Sample: naive CD8+ T cells sorted from blood. The receptors were sampled from a man aged 25-45 years in good health.

This clone is a singleton in its sample. V is TRBV27 and J is TRBJ2-1; 7 nucleotides line up with TRBD2. The V and J ends lost 2 bases and 4 bases, in that order; junction bases with no gene match: 14. Germline V gene lookup returns CDR1 MNHEY and CDR2 SMNVEV (reference sequence). The CDR3 length is 18 residues. This CDR3 is CASSLSIMRLAAYNEQFF. The CDR3 nucleotides read TGTGCCAGCAGTTTAAGTATAATGCGACTAGCAGCTTACAATGAGCAGTTCTTC.

The chain uses TRBV7-9 and TRBJ1-2, with a possible D match to TRBD1 (5 bases). In germline, CDR1 is SEHNR, CDR2 FQNEAQ (reference sequence). V was clipped by 1 base and J by 4 bases, with 10 bases between them. CDR3 length: 14 residues. The CDR3 DNA is TGTGCCAGCAGCTTAGAAGACAGCGGCTATGGCTACACCTTC. It encodes CASSLEDSGYGYTF.

The gene calls are TRBV4-2 and TRBJ2-5; no definite D call. This CDR3 region has 15 residues. The V and J ends lost 0 bases and 2 bases respectively, with 10 bases between them. Per the germline V gene, CDR1 is LGHNA and CDR2 is YNFKEQ. DNA of the CDR3: TGTGCCAGCAGCCAAGATAGGGCTGATCAAGAGACCCAGTACTTC. Translating it yields CASSQDRADQETQYF.

The rearrangement links TRBV7-9 to TRBJ1-1; a weak D match, TRBD1 (6 bases). Trimming removed 7 bases from V and 4 bases from J, with 19 bases in between. Germline loops: CDR1 SEHNR, CDR2 FQNEAQ (reference sequence). The CDR3 loop spans 15 amino acids. CDR3 DNA: TGTGCCAGCACCGCTGTGGGGGCTGGGGGCACTGAAGCTTTCTTT. Translation: CASTAVGAGGTEAFF.

Points on this clone: The same CDR3 can be traced to other DNA sequences in this sample. This chain uses TRBV11-2 with TRBJ2-1; the D is unclear. CDR3 length: 15 amino acids. Germline CDR1 is SGHAT and CDR2 is FQNNGV. V was pared by 0 bases and J by 0 bases, with 6 bases between. This chain's CDR3 is CASSLEASSYNEQFF. The CDR3 DNA follows: TGTGCCAGCAGCTTAGAAGCTAGCTCCTACAATGAGCAGTTCTTC.

The chain couples TRBV4-1 to TRBJ2-7; 9 nucleotides match TRBD2. V dropped 2 bases and J dropped 2; count of bases not matched to a gene: 7. The length of the CDR3 is 16 residues. Germline V gene lookup returns CDR1 MGHRA and CDR2 YSYEKL. The CDR3: CASSQLDLAGPYEQYF. The CDR3 DNA is TGCGCCAGCAGCCAACTCGACCTAGCGGGACCCTACGAGCAGTACTTC.

The chain carries TRBV9 and TRBJ2-5; 8 nucleotides align to TRBD1. The CDR3 extends over 14 amino acids. The germline gives CDR1 SGDLS, CDR2 YYNGEE. Trimming removed 3 bases from V and 3 bases from J; junction bases left unmatched: 4. The CDR3 nucleotides are TGTGCCAGCAGCGGTGACAGGGGTGAAGAGACCCAGTACTTC. This encodes CASSGDRGEETQYF. The full variable domain, its missing parts supplied by reference TRBV9 and TRBJ2-5, is DSGVTQTPKHLITATGQRVTLRCSPRSGDLSVYWYQQSLDQGLQFLIQYYNGEERAKGNILERFSAQQFPDLHSELNLSSLELGDSALYFCASSGDRGEETQYFGPGTRLLVL.

Comments on this clone: In the same sample, other DNA sequences code for this CDR3. The chain joins TRBV13 to TRBJ2-7; D ambiguous. V gave up 3 bases and J gave up 6 bases, with 9 bases separating them. The CDR3 runs 12 residues. CDR1 is PRHDT, CDR2 FYEKMQ, per germline (reference sequence). CDR3 DNA sequence: TGTGCCAGCAGCTTGGGCAGTGTCGAGCAGTACTTC. It specifies CASSLGSVEQYF.

The V gene is TRBV27, the J gene TRBJ1-3; TRBD1 is a possible D gene (5 bases). V was clipped by 9 bases and J by 6 bases, with 12 bases between them. The CDR3 has 12 residues. Germline V CDR1 and CDR2: MNHEY, SMNVEV (reference sequence). CDR3 sequence: CASADSLNTIYF. The CDR3 nucleotides are TGTGCCAGTGCCGACAGCCTAAACACCATATATTTT.

The V and J genes are TRBV7-9 and TRBJ2-7, with D perhaps TRBD1 (6 bases). The CDR3 length is 12 residues. V lost 5 bases, J lost 3 bases, and 8 bases lay in between. The germline gives CDR1 SEHNR, CDR2 FQNEAQ (reference sequence). CDR3 residues: CASSRDIYEQYF. The CDR3 DNA follows: TGTGCCAGCAGCCGGGACATCTACGAGCAGTACTTC.

The chain carries TRBV7-6 and TRBJ2-3; D is unresolved. This CDR3 is 16 amino acids long. Trimming removed 0 bases from V and 1 base from J, with 11 bases in between. The germline V gene encodes CDR1 SGHVS and CDR2 FNYEAQ. CDR3 nucleotide sequence: TGTGCCAGCAGCTTAGCAGCTATTCGGGGCACAGATACGCAGTATTTT. It encodes CASSLAAIRGTDTQYF. Combining the CDR3 with reference TRBV7-6 and TRBJ2-3 gives the whole variable domain GAGVSQSPRYKVTKRGQDVALRCDPISGHVSLYWYRQALGQGPEFLTYFNYEAQQDKSGLPNDRFSAERPEGSISTLTIQRTEQRDSAMYRCASSLAAIRGTDTQYFGPGTRLTVL.

The chain joins TRBV19 to TRBJ2-7; D is perhaps TRBD1 (5 bases). The CDR3 runs to 14 residues. Germline assignment: CDR1 LNHDA and CDR2 SQIVND (reference sequence). Trimming removed 7 bases at V and 0 bases at J, with 13 bases between. Here the CDR3 reads CASKGDSYSYEQYF. The CDR3 DNA reads TGTGCCAGTAAAGGGGATTCCTACTCCTACGAGCAGTACTTC.

This clone was counted once. The J gene is TRBJ1-5, the V gene TRBV19; D might be TRBD1 (6 bases). The CDR3 is 17 residues long. Germline values: CDR1 LNHDA, CDR2 SQIVND (reference sequence). Trimming cost V 7 bases and J 0 bases, with 19 bases left between them. This CDR3 is CASNLAPTGYSNQPQHF. The CDR3 DNA sequence: TGTGCCAGTAACCTCGCCCCGACAGGTTATAGCAATCAGCCCCAGCATTTT. Full variable domain (outside the CDR3, taken from reference TRBV19 and TRBJ1-5): DGGITQSPKYLFRKEGQNVTLSCEQNLNHDAMYWYRQDPGQGLRLIYYSQIVNDFQKGDIAEGYSVSREKKESFPLTVTSAQKNPTAFYLCASNLAPTGYSNQPQHFGDGTRLSIL.

This chain uses TRBV29-1 with TRBJ2-5, with 13 bases that match TRBD2. The junction had 10 bases not matched to a gene; V was cut back by 7 bases and J by 2 bases. The germline CDR1 and CDR2 sequences are SQVTM and ANQGSEA. This CDR3 has 16 residues. The CDR3 DNA is TGCAGCGCCCTGGGACTAGCGGGGTCTGTACAAGAGACCCAGTACTTC. Its translation: CSALGLAGSVQETQYF.

The chain carries TRBV30 and TRBJ1-1; 7 nucleotides line up with TRBD1. Trimming removed 5 bases from V and 4 bases from J; junction bases left unmatched: 7. CDR3 length: 13 amino acids. CDR1 GTSNPN and CDR2 SVGIG come from the germline V gene (reference sequence). CDR3 sequence reads: CAWQDRLGTEAFF. The CDR3 DNA sequence: TGTGCCTGGCAGGACAGGTTGGGCACTGAAGCTTTCTTT.